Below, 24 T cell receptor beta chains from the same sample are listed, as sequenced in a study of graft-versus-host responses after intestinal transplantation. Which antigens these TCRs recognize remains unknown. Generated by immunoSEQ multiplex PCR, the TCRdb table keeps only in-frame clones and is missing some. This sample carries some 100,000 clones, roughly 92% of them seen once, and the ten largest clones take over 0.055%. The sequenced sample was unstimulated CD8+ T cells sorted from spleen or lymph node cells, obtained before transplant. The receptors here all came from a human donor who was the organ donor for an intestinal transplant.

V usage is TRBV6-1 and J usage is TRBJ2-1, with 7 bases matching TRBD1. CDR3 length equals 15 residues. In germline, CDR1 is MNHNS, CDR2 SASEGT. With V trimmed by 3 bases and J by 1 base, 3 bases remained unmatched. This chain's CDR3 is CASSDGQVSYNEQFF. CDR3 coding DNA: TGTGCCAGCAGTGACGGACAGGTTTCCTACAATGAGCAGTTCTTC.

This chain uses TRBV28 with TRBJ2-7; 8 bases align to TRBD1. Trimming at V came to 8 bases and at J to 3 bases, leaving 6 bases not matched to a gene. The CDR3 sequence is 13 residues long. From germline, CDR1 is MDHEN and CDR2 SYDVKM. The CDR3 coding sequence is TGTGCCAGCTTCGGGACAGGTGACTACGAGCAGTACTTC. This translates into CASFGTGDYEQYF.

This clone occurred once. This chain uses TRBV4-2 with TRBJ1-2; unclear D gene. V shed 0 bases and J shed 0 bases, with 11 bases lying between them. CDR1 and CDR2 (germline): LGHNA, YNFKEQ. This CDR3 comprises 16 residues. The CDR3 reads CASSQEIGGANYGYTF. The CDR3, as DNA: TGTGCCAGCAGCCAAGAGATCGGCGGGGCTAACTATGGCTACACCTTC.

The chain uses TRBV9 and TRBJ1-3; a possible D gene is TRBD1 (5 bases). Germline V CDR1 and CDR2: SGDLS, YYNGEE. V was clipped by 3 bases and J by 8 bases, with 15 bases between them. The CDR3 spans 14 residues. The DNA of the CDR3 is TGTGCCAGCAGCGCATTCGGGACGGGAGACACCATATATTTT. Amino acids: CASSAFGTGDTIYF.

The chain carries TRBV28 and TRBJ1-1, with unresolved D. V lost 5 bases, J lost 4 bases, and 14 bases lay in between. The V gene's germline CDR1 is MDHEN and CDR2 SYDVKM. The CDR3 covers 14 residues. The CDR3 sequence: CASSPLGSSTEAFF. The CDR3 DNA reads TGTGCCAGCAGTCCGTTGGGCTCAAGCACTGAAGCTTTCTTT.

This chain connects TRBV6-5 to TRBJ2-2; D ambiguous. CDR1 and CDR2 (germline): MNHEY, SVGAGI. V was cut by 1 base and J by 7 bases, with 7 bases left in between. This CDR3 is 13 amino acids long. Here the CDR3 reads CASSYLAGGELFF. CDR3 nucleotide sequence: TGTGCCAGCAGTTACTTGGCAGGCGGGGAGCTGTTTTTT.

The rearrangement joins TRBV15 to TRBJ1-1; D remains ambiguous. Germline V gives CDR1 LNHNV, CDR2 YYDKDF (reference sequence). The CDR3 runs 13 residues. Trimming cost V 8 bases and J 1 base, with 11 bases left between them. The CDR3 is CATHPPGNTEAFF. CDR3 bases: TGTGCCACCCATCCCCCGGGGAACACTGAAGCTTTCTTT.

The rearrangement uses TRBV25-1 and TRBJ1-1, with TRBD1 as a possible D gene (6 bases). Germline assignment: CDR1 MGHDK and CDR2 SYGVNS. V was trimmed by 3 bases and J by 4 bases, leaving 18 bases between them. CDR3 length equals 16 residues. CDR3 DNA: TGTGCCAGCAGTGATCCCCAGGGGTTATGGGGCACTGAAGCTTTCTTT. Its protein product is CASSDPQGLWGTEAFF.

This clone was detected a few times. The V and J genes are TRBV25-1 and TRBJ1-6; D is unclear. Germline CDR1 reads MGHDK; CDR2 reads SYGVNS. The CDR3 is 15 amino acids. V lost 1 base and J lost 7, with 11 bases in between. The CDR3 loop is CASSESQEPNSPLHF. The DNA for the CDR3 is TGTGCCAGCAGTGAATCTCAGGAACCGAATTCACCCCTCCACTTT.

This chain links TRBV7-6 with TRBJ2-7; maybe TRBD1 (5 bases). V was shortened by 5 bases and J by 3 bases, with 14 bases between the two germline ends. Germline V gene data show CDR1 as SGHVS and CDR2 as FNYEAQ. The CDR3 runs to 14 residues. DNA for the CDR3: TGTGCCAGCAGCCTGGGCCAGGGCGACTACGAGCAGTACTTC. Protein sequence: CASSLGQGDYEQYF. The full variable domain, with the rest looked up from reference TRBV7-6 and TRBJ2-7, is GAGVSQSPRYKVTKRGQDVALRCDPISGHVSLYWYRQALGQGPEFLTYFNYEAQQDKSGLPNDRFSAERPEGSISTLTIQRTEQRDSAMYRCASSLGQGDYEQYFGPGTRLTVT.

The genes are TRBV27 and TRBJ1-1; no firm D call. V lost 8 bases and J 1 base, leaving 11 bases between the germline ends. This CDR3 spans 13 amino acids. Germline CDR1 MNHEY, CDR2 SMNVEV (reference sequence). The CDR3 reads CASGPGGNTEAFF. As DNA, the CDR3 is TGTGCCAGCGGGCCCGGAGGGAACACTGAAGCTTTCTTT.

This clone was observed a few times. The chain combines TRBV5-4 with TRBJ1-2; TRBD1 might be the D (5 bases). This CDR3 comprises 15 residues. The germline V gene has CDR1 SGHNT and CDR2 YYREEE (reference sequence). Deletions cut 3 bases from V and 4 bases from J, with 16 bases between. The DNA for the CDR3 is TGTGCCAGCAGCTCGACGGACATGCTCGCCTATGGCTACACCTTC. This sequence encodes CASSSTDMLAYGYTF.

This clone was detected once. Here the CDR3 reads CASSEDPSGSTGELFF. DNA of the CDR3: TGTGCCAGCAGTGAAGACCCTAGCGGGAGCACCGGGGAGCTGTTTTTT. V usage is TRBV6-1 and J usage is TRBJ2-2, with 10 positions matching TRBD2. Germline-derived CDR1 and CDR2 are MNHNS and SASEGT. There are 16 residues in the CDR3. Trimming cost V 1 base and J 4 bases; bases outside gene matches: 3.

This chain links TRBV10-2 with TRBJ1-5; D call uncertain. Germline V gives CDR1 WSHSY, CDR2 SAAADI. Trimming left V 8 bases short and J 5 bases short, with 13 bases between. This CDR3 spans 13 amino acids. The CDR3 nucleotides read TGCGCCAGCGCGGGTCCCGGATATCAGCCCCAGCATTTT. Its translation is CASAGPGYQPQHF.

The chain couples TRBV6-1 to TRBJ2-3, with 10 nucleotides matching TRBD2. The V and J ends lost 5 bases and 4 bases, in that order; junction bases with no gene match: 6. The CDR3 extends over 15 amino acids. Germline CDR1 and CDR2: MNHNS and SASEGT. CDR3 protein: CASSKSGRESDTQYF. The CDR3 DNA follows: TGTGCCAGCAGTAAAAGCGGGAGGGAGTCAGATACGCAGTATTTT.

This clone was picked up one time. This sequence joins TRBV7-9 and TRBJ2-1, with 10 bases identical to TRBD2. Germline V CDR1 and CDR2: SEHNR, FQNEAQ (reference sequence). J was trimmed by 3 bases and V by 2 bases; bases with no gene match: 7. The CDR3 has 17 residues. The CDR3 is CASSLKIASGGYNEQFF. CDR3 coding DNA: TGTGCCAGCAGCTTAAAAATCGCTAGCGGGGGCTACAATGAGCAGTTCTTC.

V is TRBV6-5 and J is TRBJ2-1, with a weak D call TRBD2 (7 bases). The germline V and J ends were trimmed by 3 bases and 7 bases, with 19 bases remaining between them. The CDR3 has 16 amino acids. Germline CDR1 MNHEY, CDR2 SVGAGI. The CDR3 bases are TGTGCCAGCAGTTATGGTTGGGGGGGGAGGGGGAATGAGCAGTTCTTC. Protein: CASSYGWGGRGNEQFF.

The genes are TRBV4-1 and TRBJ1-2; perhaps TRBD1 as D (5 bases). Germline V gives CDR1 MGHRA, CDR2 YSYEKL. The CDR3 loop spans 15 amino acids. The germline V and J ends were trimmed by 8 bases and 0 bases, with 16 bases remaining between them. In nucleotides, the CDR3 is TGCGCCAGCGAGCATGAGGCAGGGACTAACTATGGCTACACCTTC. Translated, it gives CASEHEAGTNYGYTF.

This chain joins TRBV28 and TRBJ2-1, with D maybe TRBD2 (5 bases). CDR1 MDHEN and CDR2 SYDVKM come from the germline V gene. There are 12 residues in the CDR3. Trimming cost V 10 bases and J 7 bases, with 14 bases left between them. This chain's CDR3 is CATSSGGNEQFF. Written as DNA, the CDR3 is TGTGCCACCTCGAGCGGCGGGAATGAGCAGTTCTTC.

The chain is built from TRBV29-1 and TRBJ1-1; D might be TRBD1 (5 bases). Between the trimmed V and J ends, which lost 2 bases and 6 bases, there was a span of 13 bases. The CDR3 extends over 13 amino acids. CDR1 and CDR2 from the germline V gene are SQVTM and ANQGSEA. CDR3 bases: TGCAGCGTTGAACGACAGTTTAGGGCTGAAGCTTTCTTT. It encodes CSVERQFRAEAFF.

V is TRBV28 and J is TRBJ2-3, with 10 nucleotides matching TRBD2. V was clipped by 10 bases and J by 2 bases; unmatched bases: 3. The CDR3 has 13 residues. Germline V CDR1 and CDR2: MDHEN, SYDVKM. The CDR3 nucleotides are TGTGCCACACTAGCGGGACTCACAGATACGCAGTATTTT. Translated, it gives CATLAGLTDTQYF.

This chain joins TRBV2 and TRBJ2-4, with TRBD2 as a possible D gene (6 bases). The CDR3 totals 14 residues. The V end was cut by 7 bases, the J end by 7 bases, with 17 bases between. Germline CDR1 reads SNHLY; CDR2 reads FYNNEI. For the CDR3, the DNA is TGTGCCAGCAAGGGCCTCGGAGGGGAGAACATTCAGTACTTC. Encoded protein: CASKGLGGENIQYF. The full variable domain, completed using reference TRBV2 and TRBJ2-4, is EPEVTQTPSHQVTQMGQEVILRCVPISNHLYFYWYRQILGQKVEFLVSFYNNEISEKSEIFDDQFSVERPDGSNFTLKIRSTKLEDSAMYFCASKGLGGENIQYFGAGTRLSVL.

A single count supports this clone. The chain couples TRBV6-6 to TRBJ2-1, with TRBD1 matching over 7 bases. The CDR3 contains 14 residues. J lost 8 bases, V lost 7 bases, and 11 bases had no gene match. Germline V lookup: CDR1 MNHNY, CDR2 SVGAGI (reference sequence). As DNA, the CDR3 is TGTGCCAGCATGGCCTTCCACAGGGGTTATGAGCAGTTCTTC. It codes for CASMAFHRGYEQFF.

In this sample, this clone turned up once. The CDR3 bases are TGTGCCAGCAGTTTAGACGGGACAGGCCCCACAGAAGCTTTCTTT. It translates to CASSLDGTGPTEAFF. This chain links TRBV2 with TRBJ1-1, with TRBD1 matching over 8 bases. The CDR3 has 15 amino acids. Per germline, CDR1 SNHLY and CDR2 FYNNEI. The trim removed 5 bases at V and 8 bases at J, leaving 13 bases unmatched.